This TCR beta chain was identified in a study of blood T cell repertoires in COVID-19. Study as a whole: Material from acute and convalescent COVID-19 was sourced from the United States, Italy and Spain.

This CDR3 has 14 residues. V dropped 4 bases and J dropped 4 bases, with 12 bases sitting between them. Germline CDR1 reads SGHNT; CDR2 reads YYREEE (reference sequence). Clones were sequenced by immunoSEQ multiplex PCR, and TCRdb holds only the in-frame ones, with some missing. This table holds roughly 80,000 clones, over 70% found once. V is TRBV5-4 and J is TRBJ1-3, with D possibly matching TRBD1 (6 bases). Sequencing was carried out using peripheral blood. This clonotype was sampled from a man aged 45-60 years with acute or convalescent COVID-19. The chain's CDR3 is CASSGGRVGNTIYF. CDR3 nucleotide sequence: TGTGCCAGCAGCGGGGGCAGGGTCGGAAACACCATATATTTT.